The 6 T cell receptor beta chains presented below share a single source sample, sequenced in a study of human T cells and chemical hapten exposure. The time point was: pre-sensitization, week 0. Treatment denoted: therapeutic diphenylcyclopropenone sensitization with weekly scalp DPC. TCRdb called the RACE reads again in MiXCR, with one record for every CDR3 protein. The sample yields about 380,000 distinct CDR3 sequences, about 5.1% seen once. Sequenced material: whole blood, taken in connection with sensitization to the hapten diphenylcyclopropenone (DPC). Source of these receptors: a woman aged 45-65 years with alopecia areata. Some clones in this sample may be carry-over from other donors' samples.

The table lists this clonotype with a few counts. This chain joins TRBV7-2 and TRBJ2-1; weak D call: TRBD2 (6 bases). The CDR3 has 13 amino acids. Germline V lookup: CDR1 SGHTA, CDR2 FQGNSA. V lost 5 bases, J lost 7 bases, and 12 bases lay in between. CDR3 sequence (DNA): TGTGCCAGCAGCCCAAGCGGGTTAAATGAGCAGTTCTTC. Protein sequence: CASSPSGLNEQFF.

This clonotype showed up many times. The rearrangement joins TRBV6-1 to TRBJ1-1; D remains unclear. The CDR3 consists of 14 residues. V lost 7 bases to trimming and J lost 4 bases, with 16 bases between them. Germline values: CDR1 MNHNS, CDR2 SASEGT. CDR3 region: CASTQKDRATEAFF. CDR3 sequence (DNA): TGTGCCAGCACTCAAAAGGATCGTGCCACTGAAGCTTTCTTT.

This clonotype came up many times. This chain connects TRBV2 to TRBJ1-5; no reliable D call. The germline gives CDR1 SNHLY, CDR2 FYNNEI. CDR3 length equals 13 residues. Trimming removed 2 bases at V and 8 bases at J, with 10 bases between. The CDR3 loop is CASSEIELEPQHF. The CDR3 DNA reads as TGTGCCAGCAGTGAAATCGAGCTGGAGCCCCAGCATTTT.

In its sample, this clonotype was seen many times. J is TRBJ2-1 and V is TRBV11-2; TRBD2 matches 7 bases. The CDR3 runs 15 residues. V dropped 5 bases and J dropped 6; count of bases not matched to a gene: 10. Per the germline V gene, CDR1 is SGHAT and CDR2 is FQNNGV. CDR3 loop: CASSPRDYRLNEQFF. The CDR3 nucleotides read TGTGCCAGCAGCCCCCGGGACTACCGGCTCAATGAGCAGTTCTTC.

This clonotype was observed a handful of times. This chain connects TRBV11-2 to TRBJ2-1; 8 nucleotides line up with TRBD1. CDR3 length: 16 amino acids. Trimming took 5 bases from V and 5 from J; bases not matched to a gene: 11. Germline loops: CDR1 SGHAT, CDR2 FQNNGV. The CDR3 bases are TGTGCCAGCAGCCCTAGCCAGGGGGCGCAGCACAATGAGCAGTTCTTC. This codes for CASSPSQGAQHNEQFF. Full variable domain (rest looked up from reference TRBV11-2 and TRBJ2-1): EAGVAQSPRYKIIEKRQSVAFWCNPISGHATLYWYQQILGQGPKLLIQFQNNGVVDDSQLPKDRFSAERLKGVDSTLKIQPAKLEDSAVYLCASSPSQGAQHNEQFFGPGTRLTVL.

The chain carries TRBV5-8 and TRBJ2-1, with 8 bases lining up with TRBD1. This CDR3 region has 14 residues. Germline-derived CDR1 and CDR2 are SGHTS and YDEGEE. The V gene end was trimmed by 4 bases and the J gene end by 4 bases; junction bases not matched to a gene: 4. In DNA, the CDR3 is TGTGCCAGCAGCCTCAGGACAGGGTACAATGAGCAGTTCTTC. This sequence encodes CASSLRTGYNEQFF.